Presented here are 10 T cell receptor beta chains from one specimen sequenced in a study of T cells in Graves' hyperthyroidism and ophthalmopathy (dated by TCRdb to between 2018 and 2021). Library prep was done by multiplex PCR. The instrument given in TCRdb is Illumina HiSeq 2000. TCR beta CDR3 regions were amplified from RNA transcripts. The TCR CDR3 was subjected to a first round of RT-PCR using the HTBI primer set and the Qiagen OneStep RT-PCR kit. TCRdb reran the public reads through fastp at Q25 and MiXCR, keeping productive beta chains. One record per CDR3 amino acid sequence lists the most common genes and DNA. For this sample the table gives approximately 510,000 distinct CDR3 sequences, of which around 50% were detected only once. About two fifths of the sample rests with the top ten. The sequencing sample was made of peripheral blood or thyroid tissue (not recorded which). The receptors stem from an adult woman with Graves' disease, either hyperthyroidism or ophthalmopathy (not recorded which).

The chain recombines TRBV10-3 with TRBJ1-2; tentatively, D is TRBD1 (5 bases). There are 13 residues in the CDR3. CDR1 is ENHRY and CDR2 is SYGVKD in the germline V gene. V lost 2 bases, J lost 6 bases, and 10 bases lay in between. The CDR3 coding sequence is TGTGCCATCAGTGAGGGGGACGGGGATGGCTACACCTTC. It yields the protein CAISEGDGDGYTF.

The chain links TRBV29-1 to TRBJ2-7; D is ambiguous. The germline V gene encodes CDR1 SQVTM and CDR2 ANQGSEA. The CDR3 runs 10 residues. Trimming pared 8 bases from V and 5 bases from J, leaving 10 bases between. This CDR3 reads CSSLWDEQYF. The CDR3 DNA sequence: TGCAGCAGTTTATGGGACGAGCAGTACTTC.

Of note for this clonotype: One junction end disagrees with the germline gene, perhaps due to a read error. This rearrangement joins TRBV7-6 to TRBJ2-7, with D unresolved. This CDR3 has 9 amino acids. Germline CDR1 and CDR2: SGHVS and FNYEAQ. The CDR3 DNA reads TGCGCCAGCATGGGCGAGCAGTACTTC. Amino acid sequence: CASMGEQYF.

CDR3 protein: CASTLWDGELFF. DNA of the CDR3: TGTGCCAGCACCCTTTGGGATGGGGAGCTGTTTTTT. J is TRBJ2-2 and V is TRBV28; D is uncertain. Germline V gene sequence: CDR1 MDHEN, CDR2 SYDVKM. The V and J ends lost 7 bases and 8 bases respectively, with 11 bases between them. This CDR3 region has 12 residues.

This chain's CDR3 is CASSFRLKNTEAFF. CDR3 bases: TGTGCCAGCAGTTTTAGGCTTAAGAACACTGAAGCTTTCTTT. V usage is TRBV28 and J usage is TRBJ1-1; D gene uncertain. CDR3 length: 14 amino acids. Looked up from germline, CDR1 is MDHEN and CDR2 is SYDVKM. V was clipped by 3 bases and J by 1 base, with 9 bases between them.

The chain couples TRBV7-2 to TRBJ2-2; 9 positions agree with TRBD2. The germline gives CDR1 SGHTA, CDR2 FQGNSA. The CDR3 covers 16 residues. With 4 bases clipped from V and 6 bases from J, the junction kept 9 bases outside the gene matches. CDR3 sequence reads: CASSSTPGLASGELFF. CDR3 nucleotide sequence: TGTGCCAGCAGCTCTACTCCGGGACTAGCATCCGGGGAGCTGTTTTTT.

The sample holds many counts of this clonotype. V and J are TRBV25-1 and TRBJ1-6; 7 bases fit TRBD1. CDR3 length: 12 residues. V gave up 8 bases and J gave up 7 bases; unmatched junction bases: 2. Germline V gene sequence: CDR1 MGHDK, CDR2 SYGVNS. CDR3 nucleotides: TGTGCCAGCCGGGACAGCAATTCACCCCTCCACTTT. This translates into CASRDSNSPLHF.

The chain couples TRBV27 to TRBJ1-5; maybe TRBD1 (6 bases). CDR1 and CDR2 from the germline V gene are MNHEY and SMNVEV (reference sequence). The CDR3 has 14 residues. V was shortened by 1 base and J by 6 bases, with 10 bases between the two germline ends. CDR3 sequence reads: CASSLWGAGQPQHF. The CDR3 DNA follows: TGTGCCAGCAGTTTATGGGGGGCAGGTCAGCCCCAGCATTTT.

The chain carries TRBV10-3 and TRBJ2-7, with D perhaps TRBD1 (6 bases). The V end was cut by 5 bases, the J end by 4 bases, with 15 bases between. The CDR3 covers 14 residues. Germline V gene sequence: CDR1 ENHRY, CDR2 SYGVKD. DNA for the CDR3: TGTGCCATCAGTACTCCCGGGACACCATACGAGCAGTACTTC. It is translated as CAISTPGTPYEQYF.

The V and J genes are TRBV10-3 and TRBJ2-5, with TRBD2 as a possible D gene (6 bases). The CDR3 runs 15 residues. V shed 8 bases and J shed 2 bases, with 18 bases lying between them. Germline V lookup: CDR1 ENHRY, CDR2 SYGVKD. The CDR3 is CAIGGGGTSQETQYF. DNA for the CDR3: TGTGCCATCGGTGGCGGAGGGACGTCACAAGAGACCCAGTACTTC.